A single sample is the source of the 20 T cell receptor beta chains below, sequenced in a study of Ad26.COV2.S vaccination and SARS-CoV-2 variants. Sequencing used immunoSEQ multiplex PCR; TCRdb keeps in-frame clones, though not all of them. The sample holds 200,000 to 250,000 clones, 85% to 90% seen once. Documented treatment: over 15 received Ad26.COV2.S at low or high dose, single or two shots; about 5 received placebo; per-sample allocation not given. It was on day 63 after the first vaccine or placebo injection that samples were taken. The starting material was peripheral blood, obtained in a trial of Ad26.COV2.S vaccine versus placebo. These receptors were taken from a person between 18 and 65 years old who received the Ad26.COV2.S COVID-19 vaccine or a placebo.

The chain has TRBV27 and TRBJ1-2; no definite D call. The CDR3 extends over 15 amino acids. Germline assignment: CDR1 MNHEY and CDR2 SMNVEV (reference sequence). The ends were cut back, 8 bases at V and 0 bases at J, with 16 bases in the middle. The CDR3: CASRPRAEANYGYTF. In nucleotides, the CDR3 is TGTGCCAGCCGCCCCCGGGCGGAAGCTAACTATGGCTACACCTTC.

V usage is TRBV12-3 or TRBV12-4 and J usage is TRBJ2-7, with D unresolved. The CDR3 is made up of 13 amino acids. V was clipped by 2 bases and J by 3 bases, with 8 bases between them. CDR3 in DNA: TGTGCCAGCAGTTTATTAGACATCTACGAGCAGTACTTC. This encodes CASSLLDIYEQYF.

This clone was recorded only once. The V gene is TRBV23-1, the J gene TRBJ1-5; the D is unclear. TRBV23-1 belongs to the ORF category, with a function that is uncertain. The CDR3 has 15 amino acids. V was pared by 6 bases and J by 4 bases, with 16 bases between. CDR3 region: CASSPGETRNQPQHF. The CDR3 DNA reads TGCGCCAGCAGCCCTGGGGAGACTAGAAATCAGCCCCAGCATTTT.

The chain joins TRBV5-1 to TRBJ2-5; D is undetermined. Trimming cost V 0 bases and J 5 bases, with 8 bases left between them. Germline V gives CDR1 SGHRS, CDR2 YFSETQ. The CDR3 is 13 residues long. The chain's CDR3 is CASSLGYSETQYF. The CDR3 DNA is TGCGCCAGCAGCTTGGGGTATTCGGAGACCCAGTACTTC.

V and J are TRBV18 and TRBJ1-5, with 10 bases that match TRBD1. With V trimmed by 3 bases and J by 3 bases, 2 bases remained unmatched. The CDR3 is 15 residues long. Germline CDR1 is KGHSH and CDR2 is LQKENI. The CDR3 region has the DNA TGTGCCAGCTCACCCCGACAGGGGGCCAATCAGCCCCAGCATTTT. Its protein is CASSPRQGANQPQHF.

This chain joins TRBV5-1 and TRBJ2-7; the match to TRBD2 covers 11 bases. V was pared by 0 bases and J by 5 bases, with 7 bases of the junction left unmatched. The CDR3 consists of 16 residues. Germline CDR1 SGHRS, CDR2 YFSETQ. The CDR3 reads CASSLASGGLADEQYF. The CDR3 DNA is TGCGCCAGCAGCTTGGCCTCGGGGGGACTAGCGGACGAGCAGTACTTC.

The rearrangement uses TRBV6-5 and TRBJ1-5; no clear D gene. The CDR3 extends over 13 amino acids. The ends were cut back, 5 bases at V and 4 bases at J, with 9 bases in the middle. Germline V gene lookup returns CDR1 MNHEY and CDR2 SVGAGI. The CDR3 coding sequence is TGTGCCAGCAGTATAGGGTGGAATCAGCCCCAGCATTTT. This sequence encodes CASSIGWNQPQHF.

CDR3 sequence (DNA): TGTGCCAGCAGCCCCATTAGCGTGGGCAGCACAGATACGCAGTATTTT. Its translation: CASSPISVGSTDTQYF. V is TRBV9 and J is TRBJ2-3, with D perhaps matching TRBD2 (5 bases). The germline V gene has CDR1 SGDLS and CDR2 YYNGEE. The CDR3 covers 16 residues. Trimming shortened V by 4 bases and J by 0 bases, and 15 bases separated the two germline ends.

The CDR3 is CASSGSPGTSGSLSYNEQFF. The CDR3 DNA is TGTGCCAGCAGTGGCAGTCCGGGGACTAGCGGGAGTTTGTCCTACAATGAGCAGTTCTTC. The rearrangement joins TRBV6-2 or TRBV6-3 to TRBJ2-1; TRBD2 matches 14 bases. Germline V gene sequence: CDR1 MNHEY, CDR2 SVGEGT. The CDR3 extends over 20 amino acids. Losses at the gene ends were 5 bases for V and 1 base for J; bases not matched to a gene: 13.

J is TRBJ1-4 and V is TRBV10-3; D possibly corresponds to TRBD1 (5 bases). This CDR3 is 14 amino acids long. Looked up from germline, CDR1 is ENHRY and CDR2 is SYGVKD. V lost 6 bases and J 7 bases, leaving 15 bases between the germline ends. The CDR3 DNA is TGTGCCATCAGCGCTCGCGGGGGGGTTGAAAAACTGTTTTTT. The encoded protein is CAISARGGVEKLFF.

The V call is TRBV11-2, the J call TRBJ1-1; 9 nucleotides align to TRBD1. The V gene end was trimmed by 5 bases and the J gene end by 4 bases; junction bases not matched to a gene: 5. CDR3 length equals 14 residues. CDR1 is SGHAT and CDR2 is FQNNGV in the germline V gene. The CDR3 is CASSARQGVTEAFF. DNA of the CDR3: TGTGCCAGCAGCGCTCGACAGGGGGTCACTGAAGCTTTCTTT.

The genes are TRBV1 and TRBJ2-7. TRBV1 is described as a pseudogene. The CDR3 consists of 15 residues. CDR3 bases: TGCACCAGCAGCCAAGTATGGAACTTTACCTACGAGCAGTACTTC. This sequence encodes CTSSQVWNFTYEQYF.

The chain is built from TRBV4-1 and TRBJ1-4, with 11 bases matching TRBD1. CDR3 size: 17 residues. The germline CDR1 and CDR2 sequences are MGHRA and YSYEKL. Trimming removed 0 bases from V and 9 bases from J; junction bases left unmatched: 9. The CDR3 loop is CASSQEHTGTGGKKLFF. The CDR3 nucleotides are TGCGCCAGCAGCCAAGAACATACCGGGACAGGGGGGAAAAAACTGTTTTTT.

The chain employs TRBV7-2 and TRBJ2-5, with D perhaps matching TRBD1 or TRBD2 (5 bases each). Trimming removed 7 bases at V and 7 bases at J, with 16 bases between. CDR3 length equals 13 residues. Per germline, CDR1 SGHTA and CDR2 FQGNSA. CDR3 loop: CASTPTGPRTQYF. CDR3 bases: TGTGCCAGCACCCCCACGGGGCCGAGGACCCAGTACTTC.

The V and J genes are TRBV9 and TRBJ2-1; tentatively, D is TRBD1 (6 bases). Trimming left V 3 bases short and J 6 bases short, with 16 bases between. Germline V gene sequence: CDR1 SGDLS, CDR2 YYNGEE. This CDR3 spans 15 amino acids. The CDR3 DNA follows: TGTGCCAGCAGCGGCGGCAGGGGATCTCGCAATGAGCAGTTCTTC. It specifies CASSGGRGSRNEQFF.

This chain links TRBV27 with TRBJ2-5; 11 nucleotides align to TRBD2. J lost 5 bases, V lost 5 bases, and 7 bases had no gene match. The CDR3 loop spans 15 amino acids. The V gene's germline CDR1 is MNHEY and CDR2 SMNVEV (reference sequence). CDR3 in amino acids: CASSPDSGRVETQYF. DNA for the CDR3: TGTGCCAGCAGTCCCGATAGCGGGAGGGTGGAGACCCAGTACTTC.

The chain is built from TRBV19 and TRBJ2-4, with 7 bases identical to TRBD1. The CDR3 is made up of 17 amino acids. V lost 3 bases, J lost 3 bases, and 11 bases stayed unmatched. Per the germline V gene, CDR1 is LNHDA and CDR2 is SQIVND (reference sequence). The CDR3 region has the DNA TGTGCCAGTAGTATTGGTCGAGAGGGGACAGTCAAAAACATTCAGTACTTC. Translation gives CASSIGREGTVKNIQYF.

The chain has TRBV6-5 and TRBJ1-2, with D possibly TRBD1 on 5 matching bases. CDR3 size: 15 residues. Germline CDR1 and CDR2: MNHEY and SVGAGI. V lost 0 bases, J lost 6 bases, and 14 bases lay in between. CDR3 nucleotides: TGTGCCAGCAGTTACTCAGGTGGGGCAGCCAATGGCTACACCTTC. Residues: CASSYSGGAANGYTF.

The chain has TRBV13 and TRBJ1-1; 7 bases align to TRBD1. The length of the CDR3 is 12 residues. J gave up 10 bases and V 0 bases, and 2 bases lay outside the gene matches. The germline gives CDR1 PRHDT, CDR2 FYEKMQ (reference sequence). The CDR3 loop reads CASSLGQGRAFF. The CDR3 DNA sequence: TGTGCCAGCAGCTTAGGACAGGGGAGAGCTTTCTTT.

The V call is TRBV29-1, the J call TRBJ2-3; possibly TRBD1 for D (6 bases). V lost 5 bases and J lost 0, with 12 bases in between. Germline V gene lookup returns CDR1 SQVTM and CDR2 ANQGSEA. CDR3 length: 14 residues. CDR3 coding DNA: TGCAGCGTTCCGACAGGTCCAAGCACAGATACGCAGTATTTT. Its translation is CSVPTGPSTDTQYF.